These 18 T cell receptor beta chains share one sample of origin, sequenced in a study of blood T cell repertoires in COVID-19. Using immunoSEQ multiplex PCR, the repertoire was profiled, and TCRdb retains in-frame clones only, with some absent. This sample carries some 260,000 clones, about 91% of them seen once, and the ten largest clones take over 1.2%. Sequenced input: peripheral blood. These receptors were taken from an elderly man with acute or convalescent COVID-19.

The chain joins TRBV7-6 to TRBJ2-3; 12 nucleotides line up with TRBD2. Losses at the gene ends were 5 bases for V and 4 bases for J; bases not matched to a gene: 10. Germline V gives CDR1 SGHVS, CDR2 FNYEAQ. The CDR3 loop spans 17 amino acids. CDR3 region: CASSLGLAGRRADTQYF. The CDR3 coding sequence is TGTGCCAGCAGCCTCGGACTAGCGGGGAGAAGGGCAGATACGCAGTATTTT.

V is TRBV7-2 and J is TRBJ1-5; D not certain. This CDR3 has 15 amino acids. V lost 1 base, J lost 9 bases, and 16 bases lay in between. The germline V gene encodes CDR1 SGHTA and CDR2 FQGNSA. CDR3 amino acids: CASSLGHNQVRPQHF. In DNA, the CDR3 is TGTGCCAGCAGCTTAGGCCACAACCAGGTTCGGCCCCAGCATTTT.

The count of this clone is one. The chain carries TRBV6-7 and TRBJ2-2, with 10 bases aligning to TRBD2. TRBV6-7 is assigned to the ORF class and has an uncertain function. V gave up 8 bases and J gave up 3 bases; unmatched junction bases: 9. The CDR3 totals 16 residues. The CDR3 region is CASVLGLAGDTGELFF. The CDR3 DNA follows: TGTGCCAGCGTGCTCGGGCTAGCGGGGGACACCGGGGAGCTGTTTTTT.

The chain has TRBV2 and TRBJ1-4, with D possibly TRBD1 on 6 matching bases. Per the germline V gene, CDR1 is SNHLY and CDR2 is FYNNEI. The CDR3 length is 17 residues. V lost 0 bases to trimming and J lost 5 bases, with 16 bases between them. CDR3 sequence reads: CASSEALPAGENEKLFF. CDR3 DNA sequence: TGTGCCAGCAGTGAAGCGCTTCCGGCAGGGGAAAATGAAAAACTGTTTTTT.

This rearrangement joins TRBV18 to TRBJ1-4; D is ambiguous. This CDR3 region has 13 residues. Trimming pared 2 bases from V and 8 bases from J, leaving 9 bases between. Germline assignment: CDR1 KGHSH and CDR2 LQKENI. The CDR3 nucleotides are TGTGCCAGCTCACCAACTGATTGGGAAAAACTGTTTTTT. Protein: CASSPTDWEKLFF.

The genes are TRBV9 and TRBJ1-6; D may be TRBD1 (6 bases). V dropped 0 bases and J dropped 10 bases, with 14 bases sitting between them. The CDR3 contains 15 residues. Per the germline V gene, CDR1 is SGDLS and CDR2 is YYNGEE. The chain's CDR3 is CASSVEGGEGSPLHF. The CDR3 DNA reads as TGTGCCAGCAGCGTAGAGGGGGGGGAGGGCTCACCCCTCCACTTT.

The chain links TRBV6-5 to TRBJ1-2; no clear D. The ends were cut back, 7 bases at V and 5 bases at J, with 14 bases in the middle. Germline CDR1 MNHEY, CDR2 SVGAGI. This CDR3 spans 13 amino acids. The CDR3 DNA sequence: TGTGCCAGCATCCAAGGCACGGGGTATGGCTACACCTTC. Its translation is CASIQGTGYGYTF.

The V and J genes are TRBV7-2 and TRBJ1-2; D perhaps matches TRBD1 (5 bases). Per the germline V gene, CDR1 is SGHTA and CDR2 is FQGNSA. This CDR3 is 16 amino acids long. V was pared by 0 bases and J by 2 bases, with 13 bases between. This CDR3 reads CASSLAVVGANYGYTF. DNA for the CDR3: TGTGCCAGCAGCTTAGCAGTCGTAGGGGCCAACTATGGCTACACCTTC.

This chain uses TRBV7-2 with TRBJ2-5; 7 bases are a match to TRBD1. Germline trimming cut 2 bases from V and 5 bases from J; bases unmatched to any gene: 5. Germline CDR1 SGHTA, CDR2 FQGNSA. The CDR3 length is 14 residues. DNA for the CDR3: TGTGCCAGCAGCTTAAGGGGGCTGGGGGAGACCCAGTACTTC. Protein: CASSLRGLGETQYF.

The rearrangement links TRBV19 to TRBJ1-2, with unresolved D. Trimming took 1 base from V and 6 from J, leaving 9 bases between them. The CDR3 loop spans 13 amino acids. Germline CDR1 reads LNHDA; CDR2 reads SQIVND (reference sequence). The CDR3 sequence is CASSIADFHGYTF. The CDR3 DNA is TGTGCCAGTAGTATAGCGGACTTCCATGGCTACACCTTC. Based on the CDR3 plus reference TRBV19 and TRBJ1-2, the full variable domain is DGGITQSPKYLFRKEGQNVTLSCEQNLNHDAMYWYRQDPGQGLRLIYYSQIVNDFQKGDIAEGYSVSREKKESFPLTVTSAQKNPTAFYLCASSIADFHGYTFGSGTRLTVV.

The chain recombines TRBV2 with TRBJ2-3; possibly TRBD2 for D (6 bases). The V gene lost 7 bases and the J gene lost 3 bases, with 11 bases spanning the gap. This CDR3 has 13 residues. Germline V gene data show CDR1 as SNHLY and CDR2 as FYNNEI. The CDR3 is CASIREATDTQYF. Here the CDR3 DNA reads TGTGCCAGCATCAGGGAGGCAACAGATACGCAGTATTTT. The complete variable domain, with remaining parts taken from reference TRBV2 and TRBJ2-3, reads EPEVTQTPSHQVTQMGQEVILRCVPISNHLYFYWYRQILGQKVEFLVSFYNNEISEKSEIFDDQFSVERPDGSNFTLKIRSTKLEDSAMYFCASIREATDTQYFGPGTRLTVL.

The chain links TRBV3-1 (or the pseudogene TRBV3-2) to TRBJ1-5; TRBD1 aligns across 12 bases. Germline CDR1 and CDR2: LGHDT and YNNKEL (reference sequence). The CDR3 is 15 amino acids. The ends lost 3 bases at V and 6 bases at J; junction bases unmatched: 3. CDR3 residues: CASSQGQGAFQPQHF. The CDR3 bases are TGTGCCAGCAGCCAGGGACAGGGGGCATTTCAGCCCCAGCATTTT.

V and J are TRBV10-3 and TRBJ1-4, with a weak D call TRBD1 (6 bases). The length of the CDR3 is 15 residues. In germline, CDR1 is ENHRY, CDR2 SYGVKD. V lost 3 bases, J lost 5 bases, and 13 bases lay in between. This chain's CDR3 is CAISDEGGGNEKLFF. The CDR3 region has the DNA TGTGCCATCAGTGATGAAGGGGGAGGGAATGAAAAACTGTTTTTT.

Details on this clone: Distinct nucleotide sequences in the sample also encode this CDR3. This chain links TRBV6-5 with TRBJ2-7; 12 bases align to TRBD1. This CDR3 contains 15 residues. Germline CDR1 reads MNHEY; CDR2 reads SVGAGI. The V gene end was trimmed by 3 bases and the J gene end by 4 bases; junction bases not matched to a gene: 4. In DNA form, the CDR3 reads TGTGCCAGCAGTTATCGGGACAGGGGGCCGTACGAGCAGTACTTC. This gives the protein CASSYRDRGPYEQYF.

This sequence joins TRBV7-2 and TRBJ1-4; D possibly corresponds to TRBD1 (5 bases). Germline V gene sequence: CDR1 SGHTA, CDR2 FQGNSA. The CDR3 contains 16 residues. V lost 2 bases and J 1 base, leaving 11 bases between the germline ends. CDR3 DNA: TGTGCCAGCAGCTTAATGCCCCAGGGAACTAATGAAAAACTGTTTTTT. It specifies CASSLMPQGTNEKLFF. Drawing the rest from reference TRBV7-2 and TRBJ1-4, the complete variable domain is GAGVSQSPSNKVTEKGKDVELRCDPISGHTALYWYRQSLGQGLEFLIYFQGNSAPDKSGLPSDRFSAERTGGSVSTLTIQRTQQEDSAVYLCASSLMPQGTNEKLFFGSGTQLSVL.

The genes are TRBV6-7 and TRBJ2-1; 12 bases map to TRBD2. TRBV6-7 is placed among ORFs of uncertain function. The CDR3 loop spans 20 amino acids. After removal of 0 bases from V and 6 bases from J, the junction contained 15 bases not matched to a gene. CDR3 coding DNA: TGTGCCAGCAGTTACTCCGGGGGGCTAGCGGGAGGGCCCGGGCGCAATGAGCAGTTCTTC. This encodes CASSYSGGLAGGPGRNEQFF.

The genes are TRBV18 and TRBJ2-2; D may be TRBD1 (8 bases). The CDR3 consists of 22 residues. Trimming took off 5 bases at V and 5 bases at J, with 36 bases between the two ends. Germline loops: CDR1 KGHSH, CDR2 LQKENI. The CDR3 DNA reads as TGTGCCAGCTCAACGAGGACAGGGATCCAGACTAGCAAAACCTCGATTACCGGGGAGCTGTTTTTT. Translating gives CASSTRTGIQTSKTSITGELFF.

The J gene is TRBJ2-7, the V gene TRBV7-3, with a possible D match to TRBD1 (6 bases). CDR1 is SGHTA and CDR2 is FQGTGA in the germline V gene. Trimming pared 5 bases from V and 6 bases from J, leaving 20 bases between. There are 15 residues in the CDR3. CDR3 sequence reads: CASSPRTAPKAEQYF. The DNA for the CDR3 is TGTGCCAGCAGCCCCCGGACAGCCCCTAAAGCCGAGCAGTACTTC.